This record looks at one T cell receptor (beta chain) sequence and its context. Clones were read by immunoSEQ multiplex PCR, and TCRdb kept only the in-frame ones, dropping some. Of around 81,000 clones listed, 90% to 97% are singletons. These data originate in a study of technical replicates of blood from a few donors. The sequenced sample consisted of T cells isolated from PBMCs. This TCR was recovered from a human donor in good health.

This CDR3 reads CASSPEGRYEQYF. CDR3 DNA sequence: TGTGCCAGCAGCCCCGAGGGGAGGTACGAGCAGTACTTC. This rearrangement joins TRBV4-2 to TRBJ2-7; D may be TRBD2 (6 bases). The germline V gene encodes CDR1 LGHNA and CDR2 YNFKEQ. Trimming shortened V by 4 bases and J by 4 bases, and 11 bases separated the two germline ends. The CDR3 extends over 13 amino acids.